This TCR beta chain was captured by sequencing in a study of T cell changes during pregnancy in multiple sclerosis. This CDR3 has 15 residues. Germline CDR1 reads MDHEN; CDR2 reads SYDVKM. Losses at the gene ends were 4 bases for V and 9 bases for J; bases not matched to a gene: 14. TCRdb's copy holds only in-frame clones and misses some; the assay was immunoSEQ multiplex PCR. The sample shows approximately 100,000 clones, almost 95% of them seen only once. The V and J genes are TRBV28 and TRBJ1-1, with 7 bases fitting TRBD1. This sequence originates from a female donor with multiple sclerosis, enrolled in a pregnancy study. The sequenced sample was peripheral blood, obtained in the third trimester of pregnancy. The CDR3: CASSSSPIDRDQAFF. In DNA form, the CDR3 reads TGTGCCAGCAGTTCATCCCCTATCGACAGGGATCAAGCTTTCTTT. The whole variable domain, remainder taken from reference TRBV28 and TRBJ1-1, is DVKVTQSSRYLVKRTGEKVFLECVQDMDHENMFWYRQDPGLGLRLIYFSYDVKMKEKGDIPEGYSVSREKKERFSLILESASTNQTSMYLCASSSSPIDRDQAFFGQGTRLTVV.